This T cell receptor beta chain was sequenced in a study of glioma-infiltrating T cells after dendritic cell vaccination. This clone turned up a few times. Its matching antigen is unknown. At one end, the junction sequence differs from germline, possibly due to a read error. From germline, CDR1 is SGHAT and CDR2 FQNNGV. This CDR3 contains 12 residues. The primer mix had 60 V beta and 13 J beta primers. Assay used: immunoSEQ multiplex PCR; TCRdb lists only in-frame clones, some missing. The table shows 50,000 to 80,000 clones, with approximately 78% occurring only once. Study observations and caveats: TCR clonality showed no direct relationship with survival.

The sequence came from a human donor with glioblastoma. The sample was blood, taken before dendritic cell vaccination. This chain links TRBV11-2 with TRBJ1-2; perhaps TRBD1 as D (6 bases). CDR3 DNA sequence: TGTGCCAGCAGCTTAGGACAGGTTAAATTGTTCTTC. Translated: CASSLGQVKLFF.